This TCR beta chain originates from a study of CD8 T cells in Susac syndrome. Study-wide results and caveats: The study conceded that its TCR sequencing and HLA analysis involved relatively few individuals.

Sequencing targeted TCR beta in T cells from blood (CD8+ and CD4+). TEMRA cells were FACS-enriched and CD8+ and CD4+ T cells negatively isolated. After extraction with the RNeasy kit, about 0.5 to 1 ug of the RNA was reverse transcribed using random hexamers. Multiplex PCR with immunoSEQ amplified the TCR beta CDR3 across 54 Vbeta and 13 Jbeta. TCRdb fed the immunoSEQ multiplex PCR reads into MiXCR, producing one record per CDR3 protein. The table shows 150,000 to 200,000 distinct CDR3 sequences, with approximately 96% occurring only once. Note on this clonotype: Its antigen is still unknown.

Germline assignment: CDR1 LGHNA and CDR2 YSLEER. V was pared by 4 bases and J by 4 bases, with 6 bases of the junction left unmatched. The CDR3 is made up of 16 amino acids. The chain is built from TRBV4-3 and TRBJ2-1; 11 bases map to TRBD1. Sequenced sample: CD4+ T cells from PBMCs. The TCR comes from a human donor in good health. The CDR3 reads CASSRGQGAEYNEQFF. In nucleotides, the CDR3 is TGCGCCAGCAGCCGAGGACAGGGGGCGGAATACAATGAGCAGTTCTTC.